The 21 T cell receptor beta chains reported below all come from one sample, sequenced in a study of CD8 T cells in ankylosing spondylitis. Each CDR3 protein gets one entry after TCRdb re-called the 5' RACE reads with MiXCR. Among 200,000 to 250,000 distinct CDR3 sequences listed, roughly 8% were seen once. Sequencing was performed on blood, either unsorted or a sorted T cell fraction (not recorded which). These receptor sequences come from a female donor with ankylosing spondylitis or in good health (not recorded which).

This clonotype was seen repeatedly, ten times or more. The CDR3 DNA follows: TGTGCCACCAGCAGAGAGGGACATATCTCCTACGAGCAGTACTTC. Translation: CATSREGHISYEQYF. This rearrangement joins TRBV15 to TRBJ2-7, with a tentative D call TRBD1 (6 bases). Germline CDR1 LNHNV, CDR2 YYDKDF (reference sequence). Trimming removed 0 bases from V and 0 bases from J, with 9 bases in between. The CDR3 sequence is 15 residues long.

This clonotype was recorded at least ten times. This chain uses TRBV7-9 with TRBJ2-1; no clear D. Germline CDR1 reads SEHNR; CDR2 reads FQNEAQ (reference sequence). V shed 2 bases and J shed 8 bases, with 13 bases lying between them. There are 14 residues in the CDR3. The CDR3 DNA sequence: TGTGCCAGCAGCTTATTAACAGTGGGCGATGAGCAGTTCTTC. The encoded protein is CASSLLTVGDEQFF.

This clonotype occurred many times. The missing conserved phenylalanine or tryptophan at the end of this CDR3 makes a read error likely. The DNA is left out, because the CDR3 cannot be placed on it with certainty; the CDR3 is given as TCRdb lists it. The V call is TRBV28, the J call TRBJ1-1; the DNA was not compared with TRBD1, the D call given in the table. Germline V CDR1 and CDR2: MDHEN, SYDVKM. 11 amino acids form the CDR3, both terminal residues included. This chain's CDR3 is CASSLAPTQLV.

This clonotype was recorded a few times. V is TRBV28 and J is TRBJ2-1, with 9 bases lining up with TRBD2. V shed 6 bases and J 9 bases; nucleotides not matched to a gene: 3. The CDR3 length is 12 residues. CDR1 and CDR2 (germline): MDHEN, SYDVKM. The CDR3 protein is CASSWTSAEQFF. The CDR3 DNA follows: TGTGCCAGCAGCTGGACTAGCGCTGAGCAGTTCTTC.

In its sample, this clonotype was seen many times. The chain joins TRBV5-1 to TRBJ2-1, with D possibly matching TRBD2 (5 bases). Germline V lookup: CDR1 SGHRS, CDR2 YFSETQ. The CDR3 totals 13 residues. Trimming left V 0 bases short and J 10 bases short, with 11 bases between. CDR3 amino acids: CASSLVAGEEQFF. DNA of the CDR3: TGCGCCAGCAGCTTGGTGGCTGGGGAGGAGCAGTTCTTC. Full variable domain (outside the CDR3, taken from reference TRBV5-1 and TRBJ2-1): KAGVTQTPRYLIKTRGQQVTLSCSPISGHRSVSWYQQTPGQGLQFLFEYFSETQRNKGNFPGRFSGRQFSNSRSEMNVSTLELGDSALYLCASSLVAGEEQFFGPGTRLTVL.

This clonotype was seen a handful of times. The chain combines TRBV6-2 or TRBV6-3 with TRBJ2-7; possible D gene TRBD1, 6 bases. Trimming left V 6 bases short and J 6 bases short, with 12 bases between. Germline lookup yields CDR1 MNHEY and CDR2 SVGEGT. The CDR3 totals 12 residues. The CDR3: CASRRDRREQYF. CDR3 coding DNA: TGTGCCAGCAGGCGAGACAGGCGCGAGCAGTACTTC.

This clonotype was counted between two and nine times. The chain couples TRBV18 to TRBJ1-2; D is ambiguous. Trimming removed 2 bases from V and 7 bases from J, with 23 bases in between. The CDR3 spans 17 residues. Germline CDR1 KGHSH, CDR2 LQKENI. This CDR3 reads CASSPSGNSGGRRGYTF. CDR3 coding DNA: TGTGCCAGCTCACCATCGGGAAACAGTGGTGGTCGTCGTGGCTACACCTTC.

The sample holds many counts of this clonotype. The chain employs TRBV7-2 and TRBJ2-5, with D possibly being TRBD2 (5 bases). Germline V gene sequence: CDR1 SGHTA, CDR2 FQGNSA. The CDR3 has 13 amino acids. Trimming cost V 1 base and J 5 bases, with 8 bases left between them. CDR3 sequence reads: CASSLGGWETQYF. The CDR3 coding sequence is TGTGCCAGCAGCTTAGGAGGGTGGGAGACCCAGTACTTC.

Ten or more counts support this clonotype. The V gene is TRBV13, the J gene TRBJ2-2; possible D gene TRBD2, 5 bases. CDR3 length: 15 amino acids. The V end lost 0 bases, the J end lost 3 bases, and 8 bases lay between the germline ends. The germline V gene encodes CDR1 PRHDT and CDR2 FYEKMQ (reference sequence). CDR3 sequence reads: CASSLGVRDTGELFF. CDR3 nucleotides: TGTGCCAGCAGCTTAGGGGTGAGGGACACCGGGGAGCTGTTTTTT.

This clonotype was seen repeatedly, ten times or more. The gene calls are TRBV7-8 and TRBJ2-1; 10 nucleotides match TRBD1. V lost 5 bases and J lost 10; bases outside the gene matches: 11. This CDR3 spans 15 amino acids. Germline-derived CDR1 and CDR2 are SGHVS and FQNEAQ. In nucleotides, the CDR3 is TGTGCCAGCAGCCTGGGGGACAGGGGAAGCCGGGAGCAGTTCTTC. Its translation: CASSLGDRGSREQFF.

This clonotype was detected ten times or more. The gene calls are TRBV6-1 and TRBJ2-7, with 11 bases that match TRBD2. The germline gives CDR1 MNHNS, CDR2 SASEGT. Trimming took 3 bases from V and 1 from J; bases not matched to a gene: 5. This CDR3 comprises 16 residues. CDR3 in amino acids: CASSDSGRALSYEQYF. CDR3 nucleotide sequence: TGTGCCAGCAGTGATAGCGGGAGGGCCCTATCCTACGAGCAGTACTTC.

On this clonotype: One junction end disagrees with the germline gene, perhaps due to a read error. CDR3 DNA: TGTGCCAGCAGCCTTAGCGGGACCGGCTCCTACGAGCAGCACTTC. It codes for CASSLSGTGSYEQHF. V is TRBV7-2 and J is TRBJ2-7, with 8 nucleotides matching TRBD2. Per germline, CDR1 SGHTA and CDR2 FQGNSA. The CDR3 is made up of 15 amino acids.

In this sample, this clonotype turned up many times. J is TRBJ2-1 and V is TRBV3-1; TRBD2 matches 15 bases. Germline CDR1 is LGHDT and CDR2 is YNNKEL (reference sequence). This CDR3 has 15 amino acids. V lost 4 bases to trimming and J lost 8 bases; unmatched junction nucleotides: 3. CDR3 coding DNA: TGTGCCAGCAGCCCCCGGACTAGCGGGAGGGATGAGCAGTTCTTC. Translated, it gives CASSPRTSGRDEQFF.

This clonotype was seen many times. The chain combines TRBV29-1 with TRBJ2-2; 8 bases are shared with TRBD2. The CDR3 runs 17 residues. V was pared by 4 bases and J by 0 bases, with 10 bases of the junction left unmatched. CDR1 is SQVTM and CDR2 is ANQGSEA in the germline V gene. The CDR3 DNA reads as TGCAGCGTTGGCGATAGCGGGGTACCAACGAACACCGGGGAGCTGTTTTTT. Its protein product is CSVGDSGVPTNTGELFF.

This clonotype was counted ten times or more. V is TRBV6-2 or TRBV6-3 and J is TRBJ2-7; D ambiguous. Trimming took off 0 bases at V and 0 bases at J, with 9 bases between the two ends. This CDR3 is 15 amino acids long. From germline, CDR1 is MNHEY and CDR2 SVGEGT. The CDR3 sequence: CASSYSEYDSYEQYF. CDR3 sequence (DNA): TGTGCCAGCAGTTACTCGGAATATGACTCCTACGAGCAGTACTTC.

This clonotype came up many times. V gene TRBV28 combines with J gene TRBJ1-6; D uncertain. Germline V gene lookup returns CDR1 MDHEN and CDR2 SYDVKM. The CDR3 has 14 amino acids. Trimming cost V 3 bases and J 7 bases, with 10 bases left between them. The CDR3 nucleotides are TGTGCCAGCAGTTTGAATTTGGCGAATTCACCCCTCCACTTT. It codes for CASSLNLANSPLHF.

In its sample, this clonotype was seen many times. This chain links TRBV6-2 or TRBV6-3 with TRBJ1-2; 7 nucleotides agree with TRBD1. The CDR3 is made up of 14 amino acids. Germline V gene data show CDR1 as MNHEY and CDR2 as SVGEGT. V trimming: 6 bases; J trimming: 4 bases; junction bases outside the gene matches: 8. This CDR3 is CASSRGQISYGYTF. In DNA, the CDR3 is TGTGCCAGCAGCCGGGGACAGATCTCCTATGGCTACACCTTC.

The V call is TRBV7-9, the J call TRBJ2-7; TRBD2 matches at 8 bases. J was trimmed by 5 bases and V by 5 bases; bases with no gene match: 14. Germline CDR1 SEHNR, CDR2 FQNEAQ (reference sequence). This CDR3 is 16 amino acids long. CDR3 residues: CASSPGPGGELDEQYF. The CDR3 nucleotides are TGTGCCAGCAGCCCCGGCCCGGGAGGGGAGTTGGACGAGCAGTACTTC.

This clonotype was recorded many times. This chain joins TRBV29-1 and TRBJ2-5, with 10 bases that match TRBD2. There are 17 residues in the CDR3. Germline V CDR1 and CDR2: SQVTM, ANQGSEA. With 0 bases clipped from V and 5 bases from J, the junction kept 12 bases outside the gene matches. The CDR3 sequence is CSVEDPAGTSGVETQYF. Here the CDR3 DNA reads TGCAGCGTTGAAGATCCCGCAGGTACTAGCGGGGTGGAGACCCAGTACTTC.

Turning to this clonotype: This clone may be a read error of a much larger clone one base away. The J gene is TRBJ2-1, the V gene TRBV27; the match to TRBD2 covers 11 bases. This CDR3 spans 18 amino acids. Unmatched junction bases numbered 9, after V lost 5 bases and J lost 0 bases. Germline assignment: CDR1 MNHEY and CDR2 SMNVEV (reference sequence). The DNA for the CDR3 is TGTGCCAGCAGTGCGGGACTAGCGGATTTTAGCTCCTACAATGAGCAGTTCTTC. Translating gives CASSAGLADFSSYNEQFF.

The chain joins TRBV29-1 to TRBJ1-2; D is uncertain. CDR1 is SQVTM, CDR2 ANQGSEA, per germline. This CDR3 comprises 15 residues. V dropped 2 bases and J dropped 3 bases, with 16 bases sitting between them. CDR3 sequence (DNA): TGCAGCGTTGAACCCTTGATTGGTACCGACTATGGCTACACCTTC. Translated: CSVEPLIGTDYGYTF. The variable domain in full, with the rest retrieved from reference TRBV29-1 and TRBJ1-2, is SAVISQKPSRDICQRGTSLTIQCQVDSQVTMMFWYRQQPGQSLTLIATANQGSEATYESGFVIDKFPISRPNLTFSTLTVSNMSPEDSSIYLCSVEPLIGTDYGYTFGSGTRLTVV.